This TCR beta chain was documented in a study of T cell repertoires in ileal Crohn's disease. Study-level results: Compared with non-smokers, active smokers at surgery showed more clonal expansions.

The assay was immunoSEQ multiplex PCR, and TCRdb's table has in-frame clones only and misses some. The sample shows about 15,000 clones, about 90% of them seen only once. The CDR3 length is 15 residues. Looked up from germline, CDR1 is MGHDK and CDR2 is SYGVNS. The V and J ends lost 0 bases and 6 bases, in that order; junction bases with no gene match: 5. In the case of this clone: Its antigen is as yet unknown.

The rearrangement uses TRBV25-1 and TRBJ1-2; 9 bases align to TRBD1. The receptor was derived from an adult with Crohn's disease. The source material was ileal tissue. The chain's CDR3 is CASSEYYRDRDGYTF. CDR3 sequence (DNA): TGTGCCAGCAGTGAATACTACCGGGACAGGGATGGCTACACCTTC.